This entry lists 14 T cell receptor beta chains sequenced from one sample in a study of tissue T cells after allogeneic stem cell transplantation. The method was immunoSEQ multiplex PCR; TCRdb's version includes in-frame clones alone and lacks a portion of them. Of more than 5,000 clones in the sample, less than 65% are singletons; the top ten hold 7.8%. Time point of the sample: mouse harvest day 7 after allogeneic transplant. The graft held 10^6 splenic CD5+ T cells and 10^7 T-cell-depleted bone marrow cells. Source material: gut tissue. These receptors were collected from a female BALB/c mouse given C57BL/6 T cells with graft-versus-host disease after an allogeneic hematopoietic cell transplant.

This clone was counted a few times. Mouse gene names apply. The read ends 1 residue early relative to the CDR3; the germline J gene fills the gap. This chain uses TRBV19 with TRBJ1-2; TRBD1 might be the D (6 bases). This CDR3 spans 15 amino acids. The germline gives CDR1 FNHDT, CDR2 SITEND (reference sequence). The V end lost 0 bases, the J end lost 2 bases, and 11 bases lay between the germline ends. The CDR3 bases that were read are TGTGCCAGCAGTATAGCTCAGGGGAGGAACTCCGACTACACC. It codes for CASSIAQGRNSDYT. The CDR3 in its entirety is CASSIAQGRNSDYTF.

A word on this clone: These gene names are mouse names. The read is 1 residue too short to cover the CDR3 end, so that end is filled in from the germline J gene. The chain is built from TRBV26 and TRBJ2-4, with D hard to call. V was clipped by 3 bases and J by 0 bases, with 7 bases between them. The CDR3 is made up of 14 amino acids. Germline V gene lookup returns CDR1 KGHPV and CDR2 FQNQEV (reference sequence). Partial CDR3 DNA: TGTGCCAGCAGTCTACGGAGTAGTCAAAACACCTTGTAC. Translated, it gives CASSLRSSQNTLY. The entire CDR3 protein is CASSLRSSQNTLYF. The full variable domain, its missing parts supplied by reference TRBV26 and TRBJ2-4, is NSKVIQTPRYLVKGQGQKAKMRCIPEKGHPVVFWYQQNKNNEFKFLINFQNQEVLQQIDMTEKRFSAECPSNSPCSLEIQSSEAGDSALYLCASSLRSSQNTLYFGAGTRLSVL.

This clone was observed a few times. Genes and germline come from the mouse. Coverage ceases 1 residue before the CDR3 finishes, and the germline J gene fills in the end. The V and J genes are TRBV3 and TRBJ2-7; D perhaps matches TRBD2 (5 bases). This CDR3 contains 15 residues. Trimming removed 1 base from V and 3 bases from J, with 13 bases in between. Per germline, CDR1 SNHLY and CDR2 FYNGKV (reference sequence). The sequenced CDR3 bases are TGTGCCAGCAGCTTAGTTCTGGGATCCCTCTATGAACAGTAC. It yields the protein CASSLVLGSLYEQY. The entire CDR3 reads CASSLVLGSLYEQYF.

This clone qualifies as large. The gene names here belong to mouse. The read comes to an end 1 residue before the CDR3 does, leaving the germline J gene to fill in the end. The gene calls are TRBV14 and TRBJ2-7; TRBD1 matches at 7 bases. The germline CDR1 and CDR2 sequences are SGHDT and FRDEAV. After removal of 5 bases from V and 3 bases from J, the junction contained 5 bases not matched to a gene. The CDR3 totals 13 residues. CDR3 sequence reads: CASSPGTDYEQYF. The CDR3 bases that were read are TGTGCCAGCAGCCCCGGGACAGACTATGAACAGTAC.

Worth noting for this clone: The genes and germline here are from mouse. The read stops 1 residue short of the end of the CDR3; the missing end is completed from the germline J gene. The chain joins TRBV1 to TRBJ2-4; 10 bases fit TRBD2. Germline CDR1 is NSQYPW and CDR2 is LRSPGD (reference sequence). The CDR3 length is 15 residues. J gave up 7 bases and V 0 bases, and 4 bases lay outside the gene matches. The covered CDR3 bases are TGCACCTGCAGTGCAGACTGGGGGGGCGCTGACACCTTGTAC. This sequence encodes CTCSADWGGADTLY. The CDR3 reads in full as CTCSADWGGADTLYF.

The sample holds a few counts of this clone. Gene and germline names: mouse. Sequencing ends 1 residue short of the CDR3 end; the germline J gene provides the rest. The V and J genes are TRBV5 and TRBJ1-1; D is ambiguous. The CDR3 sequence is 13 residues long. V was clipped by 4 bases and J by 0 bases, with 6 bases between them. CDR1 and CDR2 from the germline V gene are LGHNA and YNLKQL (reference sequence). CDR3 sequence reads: CASSPGSNTEVFF. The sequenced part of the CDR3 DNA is TGTGCCAGCAGCCCCGGTTCAAACACAGAAGTCTTC.

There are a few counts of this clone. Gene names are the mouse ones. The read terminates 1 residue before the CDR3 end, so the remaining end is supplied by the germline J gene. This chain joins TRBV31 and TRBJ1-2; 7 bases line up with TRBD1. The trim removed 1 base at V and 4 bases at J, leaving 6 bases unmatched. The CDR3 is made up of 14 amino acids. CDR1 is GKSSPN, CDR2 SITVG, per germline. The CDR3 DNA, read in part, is TGTGCCTGGAGTCGGATAGGGGGCTTCTCCGACTACACC. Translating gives CAWSRIGGFSDYT. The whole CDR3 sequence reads CAWSRIGGFSDYTF.

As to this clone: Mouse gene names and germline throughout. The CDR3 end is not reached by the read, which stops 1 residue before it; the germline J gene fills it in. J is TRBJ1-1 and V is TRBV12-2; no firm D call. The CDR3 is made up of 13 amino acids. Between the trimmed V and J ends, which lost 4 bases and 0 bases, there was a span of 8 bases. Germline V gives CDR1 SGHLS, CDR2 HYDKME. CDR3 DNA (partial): TGTGCCAGCTCAGCACAGACAAACACAGAAGTCTTC. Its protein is CASSAQTNTEVF. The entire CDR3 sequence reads CASSAQTNTEVFF.

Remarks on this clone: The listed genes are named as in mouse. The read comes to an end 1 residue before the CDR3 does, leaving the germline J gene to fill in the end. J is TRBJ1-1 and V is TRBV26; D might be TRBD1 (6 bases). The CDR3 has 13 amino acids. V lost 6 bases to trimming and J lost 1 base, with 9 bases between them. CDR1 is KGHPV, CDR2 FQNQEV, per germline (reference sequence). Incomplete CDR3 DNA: TGTGCCAGCAGCCTGACAGGGAACACAGAAGTCTTC. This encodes CASSLTGNTEVF. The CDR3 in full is CASSLTGNTEVFF.

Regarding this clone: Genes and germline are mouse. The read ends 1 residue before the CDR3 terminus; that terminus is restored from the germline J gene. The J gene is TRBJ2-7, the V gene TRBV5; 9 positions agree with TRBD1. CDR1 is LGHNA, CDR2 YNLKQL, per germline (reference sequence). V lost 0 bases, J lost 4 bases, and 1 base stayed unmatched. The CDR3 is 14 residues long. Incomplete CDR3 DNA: TGTGCCAGCAGCCAAGAAGGGACAGGGTATGAACAGTAC. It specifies CASSQEGTGYEQY. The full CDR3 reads CASSQEGTGYEQYF.

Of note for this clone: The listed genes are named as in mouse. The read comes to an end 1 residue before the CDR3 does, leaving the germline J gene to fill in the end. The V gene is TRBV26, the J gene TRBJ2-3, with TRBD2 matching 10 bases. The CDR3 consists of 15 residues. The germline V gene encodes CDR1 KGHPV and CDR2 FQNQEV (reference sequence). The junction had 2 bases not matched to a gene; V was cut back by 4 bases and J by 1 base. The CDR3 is CASSPWGGGAETLYF. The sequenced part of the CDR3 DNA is TGTGCCAGCAGTCCCTGGGGGGGCGGTGCAGAAACGCTGTAT.

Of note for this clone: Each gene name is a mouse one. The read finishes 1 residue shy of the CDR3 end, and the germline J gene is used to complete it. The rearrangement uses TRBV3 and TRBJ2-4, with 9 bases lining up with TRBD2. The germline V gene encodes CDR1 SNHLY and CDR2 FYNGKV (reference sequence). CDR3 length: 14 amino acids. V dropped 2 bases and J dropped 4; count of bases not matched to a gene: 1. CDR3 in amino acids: CASSLLGGKNTLYF. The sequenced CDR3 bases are TGTGCCAGCAGCTTACTGGGGGGGAAAAACACCTTGTAC.

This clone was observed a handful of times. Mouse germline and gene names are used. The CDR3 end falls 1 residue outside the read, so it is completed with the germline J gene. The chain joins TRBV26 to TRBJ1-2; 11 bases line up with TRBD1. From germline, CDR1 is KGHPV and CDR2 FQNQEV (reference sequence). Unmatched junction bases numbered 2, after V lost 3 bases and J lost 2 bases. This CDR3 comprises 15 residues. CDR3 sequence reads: CASSLGTGGNSDYTF. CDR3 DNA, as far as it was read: TGTGCCAGCAGTCTCGGGACAGGGGGGAACTCCGACTACACC.

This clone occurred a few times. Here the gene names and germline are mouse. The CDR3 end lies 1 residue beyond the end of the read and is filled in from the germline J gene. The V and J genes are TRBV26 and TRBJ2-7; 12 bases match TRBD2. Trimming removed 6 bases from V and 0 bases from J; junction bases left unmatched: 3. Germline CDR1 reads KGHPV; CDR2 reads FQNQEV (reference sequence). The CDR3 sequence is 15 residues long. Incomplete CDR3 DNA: TGTGCCAGCAGGACTGGGGGGGCGAGCTCCTATGAACAGTAC. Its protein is CASRTGGASSYEQY. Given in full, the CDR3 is CASRTGGASSYEQYF.